The rows below give T cell receptor beta chains drawn from one sample of a study of T-cell reconstitution after alpha-beta-depleted transplantation in children. MiXCR was run by TCRdb on the PCR reads, yielding one entry per CDR3 protein. Found here are around 30,000 distinct CDR3 sequences, over 6.5% of them singletons; the top ten hold roughly 30%. The material was peripheral blood, obtained 60 days after TCRalphabeta/CD19-depleted stem cell transplant. The source is a child under two years old who had a stem cell transplant for acute myeloid leukemia, so the T cells may come from the graft donor. Each CDR3 is given with its conserved first and last residue. The order of the fields is V gene, D gene, CDR3 length, J gene, clone size, CDR3 DNA, CDR3 protein. D genes are given only for firm matches. Size tells how often a clone was seen (once, few, many) or the class of an expanded clone, and some rows leave it out.

>TRBV5-1|NA|13|TRBJ2-7|many
TGCGCCAGCAGCTTGTCGGGGGCCTACGAGCAGTACTTC
CASSLSGAYEQYF
>TRBV29-1|NA|12|TRBJ2-2|many
TGCAGCGCCTGGGGAGAGACCGGGGAGCTGTTTTTT
CSAWGETGELFF
>TRBV7-9|TRBD1|17|TRBJ1-1|many
TGTGCCAGCAGCCCGGGCGCAGGGGGCGAAGGGAACACTGAAGCTTTCTTT
CASSPGAGGEGNTEAFF
>TRBV7-9|NA|13|TRBJ2-7|NA
TGTGCCAGCACCCCGGGACGGACCTACGAGCAGTACTTC
CASTPGRTYEQYF
>TRBV27|NA|15|TRBJ2-4|many
TGTGCCAGCAGCCCGGAGGGGTGGGCCAAAAACATTCAGTACTTC
CASSPEGWAKNIQYF
>TRBV2|NA|12|TRBJ2-7|many
TGTGCCAGCAGCGTATTTCTAGGGGAGCAGTACTTC
CASSVFLGEQYF
>TRBV5-1|NA|15|TRBJ2-3|many
TGCGCCAGCAGCAAACTCCAGGGTAACACAGATACGCAGTATTTT
CASSKLQGNTDTQYF
>TRBV12-3/TRBV12-4|TRBD2|13|TRBJ2-2|many
TGTGCCAGCACCCGGGCGCGGGGGGGGGAGCTGTTTTTT
CASTRARGGELFF
>TRBV12-3/TRBV12-4|NA|12|TRBJ2-7|NA
TGTGCCAGCAGTTTGGGGGGAACCGAGCAGTACTTC
CASSLGGTEQYF
>TRBV10-3|NA|11|TRBJ1-1|many
TGTGCCATCAAGGTGAACACTGAAGCTTTCTTT
CAIKVNTEAFF
>TRBV7-9|TRBD2|17|TRBJ2-3|medium-sized
TGTGCCAGCAGCCTGTGGGGGACTAGCGGCAGCACAGATACGCAGTATTTT
CASSLWGTSGSTDTQYF
>TRBV28|NA|14|TRBJ1-5|many
TGTGCCAGCAGTTTCCAGGGAACCAATCAGCCCCAGCATTTT
CASSFQGTNQPQHF
>TRBV24-1|NA|14|TRBJ2-4|many
TGTGCCACCAGTGATTTGAGGCAGAAAAACATTCAGTACTTC
CATSDLRQKNIQYF
>TRBV12-3/TRBV12-4|NA|13|TRBJ1-2|many
TGTGCCAGCAGTTTAGCGGGCCCTCATGGCTACACCTTC
CASSLAGPHGYTF
>TRBV4-1|NA|13|TRBJ1-2|many
TGCGCCAGCACAGGCAGGGGCTTTGATGGCTACACCTTC
CASTGRGFDGYTF
>TRBV5-1|TRBD2|18|TRBJ2-1|many
TGCGCCAGCAGCTTGGAAAAGACTAGCGGGAGATCCTACAATGAGCAGTTCTTC
CASSLEKTSGRSYNEQFF
>TRBV9|TRBD2|15|TRBJ2-1|many
TGTGCCAGCAGCGCCTCGGGACTACCCTACAATGAGCAGTTCTTC
CASSASGLPYNEQFF
>TRBV3-1|TRBD2|15|TRBJ2-3|many
TGTGCCAGCAGCCAGGTCGGGGGGAAGACAGATACGCAGTATTTT
CASSQVGGKTDTQYF
>TRBV4-2|NA|15|TRBJ2-3|NA
TGTGCCAGCAGCCAAGTTCGTGGGAAGGTAGATACGCAGTATTTT
CASSQVRGKVDTQYF
>TRBV4-3|TRBD2|15|TRBJ2-7|NA
TGCGCCAGCAGCCTTAGCGGGGGGGCCCCCTACGAGCAGTACTTC
CASSLSGGAPYEQYF
>TRBV7-7|NA|14|TRBJ2-2|many
TGTGCTAGCAGCTTATCAGCGGACACCGGGGAGCTGTTTTTT
CASSLSADTGELFF
>TRBV20-1|TRBD1|14|TRBJ1-5|many
TGCAGTGCAAATACAGGGGGCATGAACCAGCCCCAGCATTTT
CSANTGGMNQPQHF
>TRBV10-3|TRBD1|14|TRBJ2-5|few
TGTGCCATCTGTGGACAGGGGAAACAAGAGACCCAGTACTTC
CAICGQGKQETQYF
>TRBV6-1|TRBD2|18|TRBJ2-3|many
TGTGCCAGCAGTCCGAAGCCCCTAGCGGGAGCTAGCACAGATACGCAGTATTTT
CASSPKPLAGASTDTQYF
>TRBV28|NA|13|TRBJ1-4|many
TGTGCCAGCAGCCTCGTTGCCCCTGAAAAACTGTTTTTT
CASSLVAPEKLFF
>TRBV11-1|TRBD1|17|TRBJ2-7|NA
TGTGCCAGCAGCCCTAGCCCCCGACAGGGAAGGGGCTACGAGCAGTACTTC
CASSPSPRQGRGYEQYF
>TRBV6-2/TRBV6-3|NA|14|TRBJ2-1|many
TGTGCCAGCAGTCCCCCATTCGGTCACAATGAGCAGTTCTTC
CASSPPFGHNEQFF
>TRBV4-1|TRBD1|14|TRBJ2-1|many
TGCGCCAGCAGCCAACGTACAGGGGAAAATGAGCAGTTCTTC
CASSQRTGENEQFF
>TRBV7-6|NA|16|TRBJ1-1|NA
TGTGCCAGCAGCTTAAGGGGGGGGGTGCGTGAGGGTGAAGCTTTCTTT
CASSLRGGVREGEAFF
>TRBV7-9|NA|14|TRBJ1-5|many
TGTGCCGTAGGGGCAGGGGATAGCAATCAGCCCCAGCATTTT
CAVGAGDSNQPQHF
>TRBV12-3/TRBV12-4|TRBD2|14|TRBJ2-7|many
TGTGCCAGCACCTTAGCGGGACGGGGGAGGGAGCAGTACTTC
CASTLAGRGREQYF
>TRBV19|NA|13|TRBJ1-1|many
TGTGCCAGTAGGACCGGGGCAAACACTGAAGCTTTCTTT
CASRTGANTEAFF
>TRBV2|TRBD2|15|TRBJ2-1|many
TGTGCCAGCAGTTTGAGGCTAGCGGCAGTCGGCGAGCAGTTCTTC
CASSLRLAAVGEQFF
>TRBV4-3|NA|16|TRBJ2-7|many
TGCGCCAGCAGCCAAGAGGAAGGGCCTTCCTCCTACGAGCAGTACTTC
CASSQEEGPSSYEQYF
>TRBV9|NA|14|TRBJ1-2|many
TGTGCCAGCAGCGTAGGGAATCACGGGGATGGCTACACCTTC
CASSVGNHGDGYTF
>TRBV7-9|TRBD1|16|TRBJ2-5|many
TGTGCCAGCAGCGAGGCCGGGACAGGGGGCCAAGAGACCCAGTACTTC
CASSEAGTGGQETQYF
>TRBV29-1|NA|12|TRBJ1-5|many
TGCAGCGCCAGACGCTTAAATCAGCCCCAGCATTTT
CSARRLNQPQHF
>TRBV9|NA|15|TRBJ2-1|many
TGTGCCAGCAGCGTAGGGGGCGGCTCCTACAATGAGCAGTTCTTC
CASSVGGGSYNEQFF
>TRBV20-1|NA|18|TRBJ1-3|many
TGCAGTGCTAGAGATACATGGGGGGCCTTTTACTCTGGAAACACCATATATTTT
CSARDTWGAFYSGNTIYF
>TRBV19|TRBD1|14|TRBJ1-4|NA
TGTGCCAGTAACGTTGGGACAGGGTATGAAAAACTGTTTTTT
CASNVGTGYEKLFF
>TRBV12-3/TRBV12-4|TRBD2|13|TRBJ2-7|many
TGTGCCAGCAGTTTCGCTAGCGGCTACGAGCAGTACTTC
CASSFASGYEQYF
>TRBV5-1|TRBD2|17|TRBJ2-3|many
TGCGCCAGCAGCTTGGAGCTAGCGGGGCCAGTCACAGATACGCAGTATTTT
CASSLELAGPVTDTQYF
>TRBV28|TRBD2|14|TRBJ2-5|many
TGTGCCAGCAGTTTAAGGCTAGCGGGGGGCTGGGAGTACTTC
CASSLRLAGGWEYF
>TRBV2|NA|13|TRBJ2-7|many
TGTGCCAGCAGGGATTCCGGACAGCCGAAGGCCCGATTC
CASRDSGQPKARF
>TRBV27|TRBD2|17|TRBJ2-7|many
TGTGCCAGCAGTGCCCTCGGGGGGGGGACCGCAATATACGAGCAGTACTTC
CASSALGGGTAIYEQYF
>TRBV10-3|NA|16|TRBJ2-1|many
TGTGCCATCAGTGGAGGGTGGGACAACCGCTACAATGAGCAGTTCTTC
CAISGGWDNRYNEQFF
>TRBV28|NA|14|TRBJ2-7|many
TGTGCCAGCAGTAGCCCAAGGGGCTACTACGAGCAGTACTTC
CASSSPRGYYEQYF
>TRBV15|TRBD2|17|TRBJ2-5|many
TGTGCCACCAGCCCCCACCCGAGACTAGCGGGAGAAGAGACCCAGTACTTC
CATSPHPRLAGEETQYF
>TRBV24-1|TRBD1|16|TRBJ2-1|many
TGTGCCACCAGTGATTGGGGGACAGGGCCGAGCGATGAGCAGTTCTTC
CATSDWGTGPSDEQFF
>TRBV4-3|NA|15|TRBJ2-5|many
TGCGCCAGCAGCCAAGTTTGGAGGGGTCGGAAGACCCAGTACTTC
CASSQVWRGRKTQYF
>TRBV21-1|NA|12|TRBJ1-2|many
TGTGCCAGCAGCAAAGCGCAGGGTGGCTACACCTTC
CASSKAQGGYTF
>TRBV7-2|NA|14|TRBJ2-7|many
TGTGCCAGCAGCCCACCCAGGGCCTTCTGGGAGCAGTACTTC
CASSPPRAFWEQYF
>TRBV5-5|NA|12|TRBJ2-3|NA
TGTGCCAGCAGCCCCACCCCCGGGACGCAGTATTTT
CASSPTPGTQYF
>TRBV25-1|NA|14|TRBJ1-2|many
TGTGCCAGCAGTTGGGGCAGATCCTGGGGGGGCTACACCTTC
CASSWGRSWGGYTF
>TRBV27|NA|13|TRBJ2-5|many
TGTGCCAGCTGGGGGCTAATACAAGAGACCCAGTACTTC
CASWGLIQETQYF
>TRBV9|TRBD2|15|TRBJ2-7|many
TGTGCCAGCAGCGTAGGAACTAGCGGGGCCTGGGAGCAGTACTTC
CASSVGTSGAWEQYF
>TRBV27|TRBD1|15|TRBJ2-7|many
TGTGCCAGAACCCCGAGGGGGCGACGCTCCTACGAGCAGTACTTC
CARTPRGRRSYEQYF
>TRBV12-3/TRBV12-4|TRBD2|14|TRBJ2-7|many
TGTGCCAGCACCCTAGCGGGAGGATCCTACGAGCAGTACTTC
CASTLAGGSYEQYF
>TRBV11-2|NA|19|TRBJ2-4|many
TGTGCCAGCAGCTTTCCGGTGTCCTATTACGACAGGACCAAAAACATTCAGTACTTC
CASSFPVSYYDRTKNIQYF
>TRBV5-1|NA|18|TRBJ1-2|many
TGCGCCAGCAGCCCAAGCGGGGACGGTGTACCAGCTAACTATGGCTACACCTTC
CASSPSGDGVPANYGYTF